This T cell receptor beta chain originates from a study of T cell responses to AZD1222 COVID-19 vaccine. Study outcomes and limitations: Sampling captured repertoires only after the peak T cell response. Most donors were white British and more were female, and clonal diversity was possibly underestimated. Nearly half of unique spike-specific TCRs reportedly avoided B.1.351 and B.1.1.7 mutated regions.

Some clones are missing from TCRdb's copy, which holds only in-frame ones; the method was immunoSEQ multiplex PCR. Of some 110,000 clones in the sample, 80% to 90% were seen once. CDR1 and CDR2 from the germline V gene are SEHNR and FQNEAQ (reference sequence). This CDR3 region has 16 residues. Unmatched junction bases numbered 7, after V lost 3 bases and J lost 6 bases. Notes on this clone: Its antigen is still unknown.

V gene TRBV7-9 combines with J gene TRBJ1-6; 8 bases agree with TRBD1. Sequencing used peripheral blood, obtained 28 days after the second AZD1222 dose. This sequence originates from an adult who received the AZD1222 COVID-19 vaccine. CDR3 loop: CASSFSGQGGNSPLHF. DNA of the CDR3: TGTGCCAGCAGCTTCTCCGGACAGGGTGGTAATTCACCCCTCCACTTT.